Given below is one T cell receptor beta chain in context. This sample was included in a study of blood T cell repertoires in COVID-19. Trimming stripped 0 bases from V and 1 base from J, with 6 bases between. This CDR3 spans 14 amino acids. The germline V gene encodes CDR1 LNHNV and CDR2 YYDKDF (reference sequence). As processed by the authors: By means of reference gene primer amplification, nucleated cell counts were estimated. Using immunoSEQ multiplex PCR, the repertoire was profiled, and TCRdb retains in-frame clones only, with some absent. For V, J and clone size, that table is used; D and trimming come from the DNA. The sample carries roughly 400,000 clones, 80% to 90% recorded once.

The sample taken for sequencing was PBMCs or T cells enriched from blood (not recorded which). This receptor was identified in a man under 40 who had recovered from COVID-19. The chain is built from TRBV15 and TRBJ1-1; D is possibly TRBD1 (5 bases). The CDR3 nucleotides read TGTGCCACCAGCAGAGAACAGGCGAACACTGAAGCTTTCTTT. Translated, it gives CATSREQANTEAFF.